This T cell receptor beta chain is drawn from a study of post-analysis software for immune sequencing data. Turning to the study itself: Included among the disease courses, which were recorded for the cohort, were relapsing-remitting, secondary progressive and progressive-relapsing multiple sclerosis.

This CDR3 contains 14 residues. CDR1 and CDR2 from the germline V gene are DFQATT and SNEGSKA (reference sequence). With V trimmed by 2 bases and J by 4 bases, 5 bases remained unmatched. Study findings and constraints: In multiple sclerosis, normalized Chao1 diversity was significantly below that of controls. Compared with controls, patients had more of about 5 TRBV segments, including TRBV5-6, TRBV5-1 and TRBV20-1.

Unique-molecular-identifier-tagged TCR beta cDNA libraries were used. T cells numbering 1 to 10 million yielded some 480,000 cDNA molecules. TCRdb passed the PCR reads through MiXCR, listing each CDR3 protein once. The sample yields fewer than 850,000 distinct CDR3 sequences, 25% to 30% seen once. This clonotype was observed a handful of times. The antigen is not known. The sample was blood. V is TRBV20-1 and J is TRBJ1-5; 7 nucleotides agree with TRBD1. The sequence derives from a girl aged 10 to 17 with multiple sclerosis. The CDR3 DNA is TGCAGTGCTAGAAACTTCAGGGGGAATCAGCCCCAGCATTTT. It encodes CSARNFRGNQPQHF.